A selection of T cell receptor beta chains follows, all from one sample in a study of T cell responses to AZD1222 COVID-19 vaccine. Data came from immunoSEQ multiplex PCR; TCRdb stores just in-frame clones and leaves some out. The table lists about 190,000 clones, roughly 93% of them singletons, with roughly 0.99% in the top ten. Sequenced here: peripheral blood, sampled on day 0 of AZD1222 vaccination. Receptors were obtained from an adult in good health. Each CDR3 is given with its conserved first and last residue. D genes are given only for firm matches. Expanded clones get a size class; other rows say once, few or many, or leave the size out.

d_call clone_size j_call v_call cdr3_nt cdr3_aa
NA NA TRBJ1-1 TRBV6-1 TGTGCCAGCAGCCTACGAAGTTCGGGCGCTGAAGCTTTCTTT CASSLRSSGAEAFF
NA NA TRBJ2-7 TRBV6-5 TGTGCCAGCAGTTACCCTAACCGGGACAACTCCTACGAGCAGTACTTC CASSYPNRDNSYEQYF
TRBD1 NA TRBJ2-7 TRBV9 TGTGCCAGCAGCGAAATGACCGGGACAGGGGGCAATAGGCAGTACTTC CASSEMTGTGGNRQYF
TRBD2 NA TRBJ2-7 TRBV18 TGTGCCAGCTCACCACCGGGGACTAGCCAATACTCCTACGAGCAGTACTTC CASSPPGTSQYSYEQYF
NA NA TRBJ2-1 TRBV7-8 TGTGCCAGCAGCGCCCTTGGACACCGGGCGGCCAATGAGCAGTTCTTC CASSALGHRAANEQFF
NA NA TRBJ1-1 TRBV9 TGTGCCAGCAGCGTAGGGGGCCTCGGCACTGAAGCTTTCTTT CASSVGGLGTEAFF
NA NA TRBJ1-1 TRBV11-2 TGTGCCAGCAGCTTAGTTTCCCGGGGCAACACTGAAGCTTTCTTT CASSLVSRGNTEAFF
NA NA TRBJ2-1 TRBV5-4 TGTGCCAGCAGCTCCCAGCGGGACAATGAGCAGTTCTTC CASSSQRDNEQFF
NA few TRBJ1-1 TRBV5-4 TGTGCCAGCAGCAATAGACAGGCTTTGAACACTGAAGCTTTCTTT CASSNRQALNTEAFF
NA NA TRBJ2-2 TRBV4-2 TGTGCCAGCAGCCAAGATTATCCGATCACCGGGGAGCTGTTTTTT CASSQDYPITGELFF
NA NA TRBJ1-4 TRBV7-2 TGTGCCAGCAGCTACCGAGGGGAGGTGGGGGAAAAACTGTTTTTT CASSYRGEVGEKLFF
TRBD1 NA TRBJ1-2 TRBV27 TGTGCCAGCAGACGGGACAGGGAGAACTATGGCTACACCTTC CASRRDRENYGYTF
TRBD1 once TRBJ1-1 TRBV7-2 TGTGCCAGCAGCTTCCGGGACAGTGAAGCTTTCTTT CASSFRDSEAFF
NA once TRBJ2-7 TRBV9 TGTGCCAGCAGCGTAGCACCCTACGAGCAGTACTTC CASSVAPYEQYF
NA NA TRBJ1-1 TRBV15 TGTGCCACCACCCCGGGGAGGGGGGGGAACACTGAAGCTTTCTTT CATTPGRGGNTEAFF
NA NA TRBJ2-2 TRBV19 TGTGCCAGTAGTATCGCCTACAGGAGCCTACACCCGAACACCGGGGAGCTGTTTTTT CASSIAYRSLHPNTGELFF
NA NA TRBJ2-7 TRBV6-1 TGTGCCAGCAGTGAATTTGGCAGGAGCTACGAGCAGTACTTC CASSEFGRSYEQYF
NA NA TRBJ1-5 TRBV2 TGTGCCAGCAGTGATTGGGTAACCGTTAATAGCAATCAGCCCCAGCATTTT CASSDWVTVNSNQPQHF
NA NA TRBJ2-7 TRBV28 TGTGCCAGCAGTGGACCCAGGATTCGCGAGCAGTACTTC CASSGPRIREQYF
NA NA TRBJ2-5 TRBV7-7 TGTGCCAGCAGCTTCGGGCCCCCCAAAGAGACCCAGTACTTC CASSFGPPKETQYF
NA once TRBJ2-2 TRBV5-1 TGCGCCAGCAGGGGTGGCGGTGGGAACACCGGGGAGCTGTTTTTT CASRGGGGNTGELFF
NA NA TRBJ2-5 TRBV19 TGTGCCAGTAGTATAGAGGACCGAGGTGGGACCCAGTACTTC CASSIEDRGGTQYF
NA NA TRBJ2-1 TRBV18 TGTGCCAGCTCAAAAGGGACGGACGCTGAGCAGTTCTTC CASSKGTDAEQFF
NA NA TRBJ1-1 TRBV9 TGTGCCAGCAGCGCCGGGGATCAGCTAGCAGGATTGAACACTGAAGCTTTCTTT CASSAGDQLAGLNTEAFF
NA NA TRBJ2-7 TRBV7-9 TGTGCCAGCAGCGGAGGACGCGCGGAGACCTACGAGCAGTACTTC CASSGGRAETYEQYF
NA NA TRBJ1-5 TRBV5-3 TGTGCCAGAATATTAAGGGACCTAGAGCCCCAGCATTTT CARILRDLEPQHF
NA NA TRBJ2-7 TRBV5-6 TGTGCCAGCAGCTTGACAGGGAACGAGCAGTACTTC CASSLTGNEQYF
TRBD1 NA TRBJ1-5 TRBV19 TGTGCCAGTAGTAACAGGGGCGCTAGGGCAGGTCAGCCCCAGCATTTT CASSNRGARAGQPQHF
NA NA TRBJ2-7 TRBV9 TGTGCCAGCGCCCCAGGGGCCACTCTGCCGCAGCAGTACTTC CASAPGATLPQQYF
TRBD1 NA TRBJ2-7 TRBV3-1/TRBV3-2 TGTGCCAGCAGCCAACGGACAGGGGATATAGGGGGGGACGAGCAGTACTTC CASSQRTGDIGGDEQYF
TRBD2 NA TRBJ2-7 TRBV7-2 TGTGCCAGCAGCCGGTCTCGGGAGGACGAGCAGTACTTC CASSRSREDEQYF
NA NA TRBJ2-6 TRBV7-3 TGTGCCAGCAGCCTGGGGTCGTCTGGGGCCAACGTCCTGACTTTC CASSLGSSGANVLTF
NA NA TRBJ2-7 TRBV27 TGTGCCAGCAGTTTAGACGGGACCTACGAGCAGTACTTC CASSLDGTYEQYF
NA once TRBJ1-1 TRBV7-9 TGTGCCAGCAGTTTTAAGGGGGGGCTCACTGAAGCTTTCTTT CASSFKGGLTEAFF
TRBD2 once TRBJ2-7 TRBV27 TGTGCCAGCAGTCATGGACTAGCGGGAGGGGTGTCCTACGAGCAGTACTTC CASSHGLAGGVSYEQYF
NA NA TRBJ2-1 TRBV10-2 TGCGCCAGCAGTGATCCCTCCCGATACAATGAGCAGTTCTTC CASSDPSRYNEQFF
NA NA TRBJ1-1 TRBV11-1 TGTGCCAGCAGCCTCCAACCGGGACCCAGTCTTATCGCTTTCTTT CASSLQPGPSLIAFF
NA NA TRBJ1-1 TRBV9 TGTGCCAGCAGCGTATCCGGGGCGGGCACTGAAGCTTTCTTT CASSVSGAGTEAFF
NA NA TRBJ2-7 TRBV28 TGTGCCAGCAGTTTATCCAACTACGAGCAGTACTTC CASSLSNYEQYF
TRBD2 once TRBJ2-5 TRBV7-2 TGTGCCAGCAGCCGCAGACTAGCGGGAGAGACCCAGTACTTC CASSRRLAGETQYF
NA NA TRBJ2-3 TRBV28 TGTGCCAGCAGTCCACAGAGGGTGGCGCAGTATTTT CASSPQRVAQYF
NA NA TRBJ1-1 TRBV24-1 TGTGCCACAAAGGACAGAGAGAACACTGAAGCTTTCTTT CATKDRENTEAFF
TRBD2 NA TRBJ2-1 TRBV2 TGTGCCAGCAGTGAAAGACTAGCGGCGACCTACAATGAGCAGTTCTTC CASSERLAATYNEQFF
TRBD1 NA TRBJ2-2 TRBV6-5 TGTGCCAGCAGGGGACAGGGGGGCACCGGGGAGCTGTTTTTT CASRGQGGTGELFF
NA NA TRBJ1-1 TRBV11-2 TGTGCCAGCAGCTTACCAGGGGCGCGTACTGAAGCTTTCTTT CASSLPGARTEAFF
TRBD2 NA TRBJ2-5 TRBV28 TGTGCCAGCCGACTAGGGGAGGTCGGGTATAGCGGGAGACAAGAGACCCAGTACTTC CASRLGEVGYSGRQETQYF
NA NA TRBJ2-7 TRBV20-1 TGCAGTGCAAAGAGAGCTAATGAGCAGTACTTC CSAKRANEQYF
TRBD1 NA TRBJ1-1 TRBV7-2 TGTGCCAGCAGCTTTCAGGGGGCTGACACTGAAGCTTTCTTT CASSFQGADTEAFF